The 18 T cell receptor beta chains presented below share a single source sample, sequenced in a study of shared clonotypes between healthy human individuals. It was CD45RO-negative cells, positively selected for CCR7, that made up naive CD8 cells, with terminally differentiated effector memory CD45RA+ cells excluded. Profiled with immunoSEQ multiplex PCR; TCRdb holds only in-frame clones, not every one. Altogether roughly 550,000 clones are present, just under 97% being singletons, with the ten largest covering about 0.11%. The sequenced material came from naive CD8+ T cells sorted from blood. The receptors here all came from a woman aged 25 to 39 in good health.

The CDR3 region is CASSIGTSLSHEKLFF. The CDR3 DNA sequence: TGTGCCAGCAGTATCGGGACAAGCCTGTCACATGAAAAACTGTTTTTT. The chain employs TRBV2 and TRBJ1-4; perhaps TRBD1 as D (6 bases). This CDR3 spans 16 amino acids. Trimming took 5 bases from V and 6 from J, leaving 19 bases between them. Germline values: CDR1 SNHLY, CDR2 FYNNEI. Drawing the rest from reference TRBV2 and TRBJ1-4, the complete variable domain is EPEVTQTPSHQVTQMGQEVILRCVPISNHLYFYWYRQILGQKVEFLVSFYNNEISEKSEIFDDQFSVERPDGSNFTLKIRSTKLEDSAMYFCASSIGTSLSHEKLFFGSGTQLSVL.

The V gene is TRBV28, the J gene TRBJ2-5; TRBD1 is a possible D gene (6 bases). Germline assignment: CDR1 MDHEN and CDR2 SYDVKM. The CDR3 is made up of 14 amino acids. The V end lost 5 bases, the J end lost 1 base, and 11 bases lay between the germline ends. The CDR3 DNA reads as TGTGCCAGCAGTGCAGGGGCCCCCCAAGAGACCCAGTACTTC. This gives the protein CASSAGAPQETQYF.

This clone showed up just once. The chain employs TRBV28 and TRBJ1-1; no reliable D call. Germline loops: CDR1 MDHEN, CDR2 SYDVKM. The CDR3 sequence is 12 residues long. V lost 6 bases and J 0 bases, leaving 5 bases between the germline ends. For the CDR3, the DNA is TGTGCCAGCAGGTTCATGAACACTGAAGCTTTCTTT. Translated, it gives CASRFMNTEAFF.

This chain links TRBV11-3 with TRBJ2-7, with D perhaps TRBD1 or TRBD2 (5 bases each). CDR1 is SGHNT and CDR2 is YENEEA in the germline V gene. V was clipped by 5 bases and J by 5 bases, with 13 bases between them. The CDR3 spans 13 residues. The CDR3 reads CASSPGDLHEQYF. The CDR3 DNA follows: TGTGCCAGCAGCCCCGGGGACCTCCACGAGCAGTACTTC.

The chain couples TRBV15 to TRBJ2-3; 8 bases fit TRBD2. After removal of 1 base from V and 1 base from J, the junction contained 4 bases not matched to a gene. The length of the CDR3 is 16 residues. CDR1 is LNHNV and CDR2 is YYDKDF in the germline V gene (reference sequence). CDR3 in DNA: TGTGCCACCAGCAGAGTCACTAGCGGAGGCACAGATACGCAGTATTTT. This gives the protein CATSRVTSGGTDTQYF. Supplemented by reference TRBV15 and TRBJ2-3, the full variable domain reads DAMVIQNPRYQVTQFGKPVTLSCSQTLNHNVMYWYQQKSSQAPKLLFHYYDKDFNNEADTPDNFQSRRPNTSFCFLDIRSPGLGDTAMYLCATSRVTSGGTDTQYFGPGTRLTVL.

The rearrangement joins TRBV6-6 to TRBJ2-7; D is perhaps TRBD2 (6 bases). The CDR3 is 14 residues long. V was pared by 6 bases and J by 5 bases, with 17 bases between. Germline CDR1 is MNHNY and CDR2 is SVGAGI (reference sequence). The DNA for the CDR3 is TGTGCCAGCAGCGCCCGGGGAGGTCCCAACGAGCAGTACTTC. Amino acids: CASSARGGPNEQYF.

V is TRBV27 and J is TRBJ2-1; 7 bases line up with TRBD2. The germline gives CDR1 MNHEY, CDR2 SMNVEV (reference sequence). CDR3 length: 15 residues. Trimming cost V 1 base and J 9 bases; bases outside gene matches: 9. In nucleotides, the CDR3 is TGTGCCAGCAGTTTATTGGGCGGGAGTCTTAGTGAGCAGTTCTTC. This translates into CASSLLGGSLSEQFF.

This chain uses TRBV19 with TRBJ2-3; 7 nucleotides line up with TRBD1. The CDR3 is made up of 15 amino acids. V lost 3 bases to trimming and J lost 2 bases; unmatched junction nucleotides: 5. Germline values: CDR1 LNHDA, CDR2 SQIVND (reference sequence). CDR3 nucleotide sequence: TGTGCCAGTAGTATCCGGACAGGAGACACAGATACGCAGTATTTT. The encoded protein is CASSIRTGDTDTQYF.

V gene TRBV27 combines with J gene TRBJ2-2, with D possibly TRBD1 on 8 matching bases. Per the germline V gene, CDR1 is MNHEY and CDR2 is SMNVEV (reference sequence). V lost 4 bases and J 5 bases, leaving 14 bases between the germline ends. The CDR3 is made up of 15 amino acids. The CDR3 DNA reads TGTGCCAGCAGTTCAGGGGGCGGGAGTACCGGGGAGCTGTTTTTT. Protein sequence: CASSSGGGSTGELFF.

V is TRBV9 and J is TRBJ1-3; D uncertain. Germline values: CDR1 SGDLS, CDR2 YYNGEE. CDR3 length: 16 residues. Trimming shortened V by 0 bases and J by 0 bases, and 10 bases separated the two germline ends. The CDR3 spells CASSVDVGSSGNTIYF. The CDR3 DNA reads TGTGCCAGCAGCGTAGATGTCGGCAGCTCTGGAAACACCATATATTTT.

The CDR3 nucleotides read TGTGCCAGTAGCCCTCATCTCTCCTACGAGCAGTACTTC. Protein product: CASSPHLSYEQYF. The V and J genes are TRBV19 and TRBJ2-7; D gene uncertain. CDR3 length equals 13 residues. Germline assignment: CDR1 LNHDA and CDR2 SQIVND (reference sequence). V gave up 6 bases and J gave up 0 bases, with 9 bases separating them.

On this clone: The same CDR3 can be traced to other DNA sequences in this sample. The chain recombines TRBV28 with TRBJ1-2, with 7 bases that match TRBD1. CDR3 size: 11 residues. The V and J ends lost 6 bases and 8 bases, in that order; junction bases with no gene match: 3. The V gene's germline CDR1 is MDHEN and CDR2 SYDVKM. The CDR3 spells CASSLGGGYTF. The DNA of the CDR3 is TGTGCCAGCAGCCTAGGGGGCGGCTACACCTTC.

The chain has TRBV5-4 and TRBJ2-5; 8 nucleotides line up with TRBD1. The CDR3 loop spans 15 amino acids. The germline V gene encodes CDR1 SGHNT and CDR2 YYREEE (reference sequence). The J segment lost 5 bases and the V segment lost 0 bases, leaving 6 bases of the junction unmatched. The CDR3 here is CASSLAQGAPETQYF. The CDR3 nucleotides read TGTGCCAGCAGCTTGGCGCAGGGGGCGCCTGAGACCCAGTACTTC. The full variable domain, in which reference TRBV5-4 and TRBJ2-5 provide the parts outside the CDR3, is ETGVTQSPTHLIKTRGQQVTLRCSSQSGHNTVSWYQQALGQGPQFIFQYYREEENGRGNFPPRFSGLQFPNYSSELNVNALELDDSALYLCASSLAQGAPETQYFGPGTRLLVL.

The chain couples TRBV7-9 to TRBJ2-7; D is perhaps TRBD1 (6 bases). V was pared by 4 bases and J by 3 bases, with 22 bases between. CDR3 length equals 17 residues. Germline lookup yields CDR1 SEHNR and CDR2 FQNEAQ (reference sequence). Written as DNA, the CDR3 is TGTGCCAGCAGCTCAAATCTCCGGGACATCTCTATCTACGAGCAGTACTTC. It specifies CASSSNLRDISIYEQYF.

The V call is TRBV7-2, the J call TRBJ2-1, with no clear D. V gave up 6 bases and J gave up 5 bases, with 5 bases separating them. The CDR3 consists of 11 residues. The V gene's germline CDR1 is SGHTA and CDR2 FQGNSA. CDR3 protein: CASRANNEQFF. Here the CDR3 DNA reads TGTGCCAGCAGGGCTAACAATGAGCAGTTCTTC. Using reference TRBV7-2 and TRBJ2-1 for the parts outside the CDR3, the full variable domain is GAGVSQSPSNKVTEKGKDVELRCDPISGHTALYWYRQSLGQGLEFLIYFQGNSAPDKSGLPSDRFSAERTGGSVSTLTIQRTQQEDSAVYLCASRANNEQFFGPGTRLTVL.

The CDR3 loop is CASSLPTGEQPQHF. The CDR3 DNA reads as TGTGCCAGCAGCTTACCGACAGGGGAACAGCCCCAGCATTTT. The gene calls are TRBV7-2 and TRBJ1-5; 8 nucleotides match TRBD1. This CDR3 contains 14 residues. The V gene's germline CDR1 is SGHTA and CDR2 FQGNSA. Trimming removed 2 bases from V and 7 bases from J; junction bases left unmatched: 4.

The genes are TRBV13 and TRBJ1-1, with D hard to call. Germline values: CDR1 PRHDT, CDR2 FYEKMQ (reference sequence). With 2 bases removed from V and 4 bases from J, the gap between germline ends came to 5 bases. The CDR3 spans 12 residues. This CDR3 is CASSLSPTEAFF. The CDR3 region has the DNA TGTGCCAGCAGCTTATCGCCCACTGAAGCTTTCTTT.

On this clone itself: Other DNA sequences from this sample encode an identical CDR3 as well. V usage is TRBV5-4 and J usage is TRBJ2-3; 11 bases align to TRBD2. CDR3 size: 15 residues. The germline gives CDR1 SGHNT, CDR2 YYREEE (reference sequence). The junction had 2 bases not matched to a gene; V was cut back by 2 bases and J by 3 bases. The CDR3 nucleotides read TGTGCCAGCAGCTTCCTAGCGGGAGGAACAGATACGCAGTATTTT. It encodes CASSFLAGGTDTQYF. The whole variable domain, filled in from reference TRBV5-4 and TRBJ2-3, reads ETGVTQSPTHLIKTRGQQVTLRCSSQSGHNTVSWYQQALGQGPQFIFQYYREEENGRGNFPPRFSGLQFPNYSSELNVNALELDDSALYLCASSFLAGGTDTQYFGPGTRLTVL.